The 18 T cell receptor beta chains in this list originate from one sample, sequenced in a study of PD-1 blockade in classical Hodgkin lymphoma. Produced via immunoSEQ multiplex PCR; TCRdb's table is partial and in-frame only. The sample has 60,000 to 75,000 clones; over 85% are singletons. Each patient's relapse followed autologous stem cell transplantation, and brentuximab vedotin exposure varied. The source material was peripheral blood mononuclear cells (PBMCs), sampled at baseline. Every receptor here comes from a human donor with classical Hodgkin lymphoma.

The gene calls are TRBV28 and TRBJ2-7; 9 bases match TRBD2. Trimming at V came to 6 bases and at J to 0 bases, leaving 6 bases not matched to a gene. From germline, CDR1 is MDHEN and CDR2 SYDVKM. The CDR3 consists of 15 residues. CDR3 coding DNA: TGTGCCAGCAGCTTGAGCGGGAGGAGCTCCTACGAGCAGTACTTC. Its protein is CASSLSGRSSYEQYF. The whole variable domain, filled in from reference TRBV28 and TRBJ2-7, reads DVKVTQSSRYLVKRTGEKVFLECVQDMDHENMFWYRQDPGLGLRLIYFSYDVKMKEKGDIPEGYSVSREKKERFSLILESASTNQTSMYLCASSLSGRSSYEQYFGPGTRLTVT.

The chain carries TRBV10-3 and TRBJ2-3; D ambiguous. Germline V lookup: CDR1 ENHRY, CDR2 SYGVKD. The CDR3 spans 12 residues. Trimming shortened V by 7 bases and J by 2 bases, and 7 bases separated the two germline ends. This chain's CDR3 is CAIKRPTDTQYF. DNA for the CDR3: TGTGCCATCAAGAGGCCCACAGATACGCAGTATTTT.

V usage is TRBV4-2 and J usage is TRBJ2-3, with D possibly called TRBD1 or TRBD2 (6 bases each). The V gene lost 0 bases and the J gene lost 0 bases, with 13 bases spanning the gap. Germline V gene sequence: CDR1 LGHNA, CDR2 YNFKEQ. CDR3 length equals 17 residues. CDR3 coding DNA: TGTGCCAGCAGCCAAGATCCAACGGGGGCTAGCACAGATACGCAGTATTTT. As protein: CASSQDPTGASTDTQYF.

V and J are TRBV2 and TRBJ2-2, with 7 bases lining up with TRBD2. Germline loops: CDR1 SNHLY, CDR2 FYNNEI. The length of the CDR3 is 15 residues. The ends lost 4 bases at V and 3 bases at J; junction bases unmatched: 5. The CDR3 is CASSVGAGDTGELFF. DNA for the CDR3: TGTGCCAGCAGTGTTGGGGCGGGAGACACCGGGGAGCTGTTTTTT.

This chain joins TRBV5-1 and TRBJ1-6, with no clear D. V lost 1 base and J lost 6, with 11 bases in between. The CDR3 consists of 15 residues. Germline V gives CDR1 SGHRS, CDR2 YFSETQ. CDR3 sequence (DNA): TGCGCCAGCAGCTTGCTGGGTTCGGGTAATTCACCCCTCCACTTT. This sequence encodes CASSLLGSGNSPLHF.

Only one count was recorded for this clone. The V and J genes are TRBV7-8 and TRBJ1-6, with TRBD1 matching 10 bases. The ends lost 4 bases at V and 2 bases at J; junction bases unmatched: 11. Germline CDR1 is SGHVS and CDR2 is FQNEAQ. CDR3 size: 19 residues. The CDR3 nucleotides are TGTGCCAGCAGCTCAGCGGGACAGGGGATTGGAGCCTATAATTCACCCCTCCACTTT. This codes for CASSSAGQGIGAYNSPLHF.

V gene TRBV7-2 combines with J gene TRBJ2-5; 8 bases are shared with TRBD2. The CDR3 length is 13 residues. The ends lost 7 bases at V and 4 bases at J; junction bases unmatched: 5. The germline gives CDR1 SGHTA, CDR2 FQGNSA. The CDR3 reads CASKRGLGETQYF. The DNA for the CDR3 is TGTGCCAGCAAGCGGGGACTAGGAGAGACCCAGTACTTC. Filled out from reference TRBV7-2 and TRBJ2-5, the complete variable domain reads GAGVSQSPSNKVTEKGKDVELRCDPISGHTALYWYRQSLGQGLEFLIYFQGNSAPDKSGLPSDRFSAERTGGSVSTLTIQRTQQEDSAVYLCASKRGLGETQYFGPGTRLLVL.

CDR3 DNA: TGTGCCAGCACCATTCAGGGGGCGAACACCGGGGAGCTGTTTTTT. This codes for CASTIQGANTGELFF. This chain uses TRBV5-4 with TRBJ2-2; the match to TRBD1 covers 7 bases. The V gene end was trimmed by 6 bases and the J gene end by 0 bases; junction bases not matched to a gene: 5. This CDR3 region has 15 residues. Germline CDR1 is SGHNT and CDR2 is YYREEE (reference sequence).

V gene TRBV2 combines with J gene TRBJ2-7; no firm D call. Between the trimmed V and J ends, which lost 5 bases and 3 bases, there was a span of 11 bases. The CDR3 totals 13 residues. Germline CDR1 SNHLY, CDR2 FYNNEI. CDR3 sequence: CASSSTPSYEQYF. The CDR3 nucleotides are TGTGCCAGCAGTTCGACTCCAAGCTACGAGCAGTACTTC.

The V and J genes are TRBV27 and TRBJ2-3, with TRBD2 as a possible D gene (6 bases). CDR3 length: 15 amino acids. V lost 6 bases to trimming and J lost 2 bases, with 15 bases between them. Germline loops: CDR1 MNHEY, CDR2 SMNVEV (reference sequence). The CDR3 nucleotides are TGTGCCAGCAGGACGGGACTCCGTTTCACAGATACGCAGTATTTT. This encodes CASRTGLRFTDTQYF.

This clone was seen more than once but under ten times. The CDR3 bases are TGTGCCACCAGCAGAGTGGATCAGGACTCCTATGGCTACACCTTC. This codes for CATSRVDQDSYGYTF. The chain has TRBV15 and TRBJ1-2; D ambiguous. The CDR3 extends over 15 amino acids. The V and J ends lost 1 base and 4 bases respectively, with 13 bases between them. Germline V gene sequence: CDR1 LNHNV, CDR2 YYDKDF (reference sequence). The full variable domain, with the rest looked up from reference TRBV15 and TRBJ1-2, is DAMVIQNPRYQVTQFGKPVTLSCSQTLNHNVMYWYQQKSSQAPKLLFHYYDKDFNNEADTPDNFQSRRPNTSFCFLDIRSPGLGDTAMYLCATSRVDQDSYGYTFGSGTRLTVV.

The rearrangement uses TRBV11-3 and TRBJ1-5; D might be TRBD1 (5 bases). Trimming shortened V by 8 bases and J by 0 bases, and 17 bases separated the two germline ends. The CDR3 extends over 16 amino acids. The V gene's germline CDR1 is SGHNT and CDR2 YENEEA. The CDR3 here is CASGPRQHYSNQPQHF. The CDR3 nucleotides are TGTGCCAGCGGACCCAGACAGCATTATAGCAATCAGCCCCAGCATTTT. Variable domain in full (rest from reference TRBV11-3 and TRBJ1-5): EAGVVQSPRYKIIEKKQPVAFWCNPISGHNTLYWYLQNLGQGPELLIRYENEEAVDDSQLPKDRFSAERLKGVDSTLKIQPAELGDSAVYLCASGPRQHYSNQPQHFGDGTRLSIL.

The chain joins TRBV6-5 to TRBJ2-7; weak D call: TRBD2 (7 bases). Germline CDR1 is MNHEY and CDR2 is SVGAGI. This CDR3 region has 14 residues. V lost 2 bases, J lost 2 bases, and 10 bases lay in between. The CDR3 loop reads CASSYGGAAYEQYF. The CDR3 nucleotides read TGTGCCAGCAGTTACGGGGGGGCTGCCTACGAGCAGTACTTC.

The chain is built from TRBV2 and TRBJ2-5, with D uncertain. Looked up from germline, CDR1 is SNHLY and CDR2 is FYNNEI. Trimming removed 5 bases at V and 4 bases at J, with 8 bases between. This CDR3 has 12 amino acids. Here the CDR3 reads CASSRVGETQYF. In DNA form, the CDR3 reads TGTGCCAGCAGTAGGGTTGGAGAGACCCAGTACTTC.

The chain joins TRBV5-1 to TRBJ2-7; either TRBD1 or TRBD2 may supply D (5 bases each). The ends were cut back, 4 bases at V and 3 bases at J, with 14 bases in the middle. The CDR3 extends over 14 amino acids. Germline CDR1 is SGHRS and CDR2 is YFSETQ. Written as DNA, the CDR3 is TGCGCCAGCAGCCCCGGGGACGGGATCTACGAGCAGTACTTC. Residues: CASSPGDGIYEQYF.

This rearrangement joins TRBV6-1 to TRBJ1-5; no clear D. CDR1 and CDR2 from the germline V gene are MNHNS and SASEGT. V gave up 10 bases and J gave up 7 bases, with 17 bases separating them. The CDR3 runs to 13 residues. CDR3 amino acids: CATHRSYNQPQHF. The CDR3 coding sequence is TGTGCCACCCACCGGTCCTACAACCAGCCCCAGCATTTT.

The sample holds one count of this clone. This sequence joins TRBV9 and TRBJ1-6; no clear D. There are 15 residues in the CDR3. Germline CDR1 SGDLS, CDR2 YYNGEE. V was pared by 6 bases and J by 0 bases, with 10 bases between. The CDR3 bases are TGTGCCAGCACGGAGGAGAGCTCCTATAATTCACCCCTCCACTTT. It specifies CASTEESSYNSPLHF.

The rearrangement uses TRBV18 and TRBJ2-3, with D uncertain. The CDR3 totals 12 residues. Germline CDR1 KGHSH, CDR2 LQKENI. Trimming cost V 3 bases and J 6 bases, with 7 bases left between them. CDR3 region: CASSPPLDTQYF. The CDR3 DNA reads TGTGCCAGCTCACCCCCCTTGGATACGCAGTATTTT.